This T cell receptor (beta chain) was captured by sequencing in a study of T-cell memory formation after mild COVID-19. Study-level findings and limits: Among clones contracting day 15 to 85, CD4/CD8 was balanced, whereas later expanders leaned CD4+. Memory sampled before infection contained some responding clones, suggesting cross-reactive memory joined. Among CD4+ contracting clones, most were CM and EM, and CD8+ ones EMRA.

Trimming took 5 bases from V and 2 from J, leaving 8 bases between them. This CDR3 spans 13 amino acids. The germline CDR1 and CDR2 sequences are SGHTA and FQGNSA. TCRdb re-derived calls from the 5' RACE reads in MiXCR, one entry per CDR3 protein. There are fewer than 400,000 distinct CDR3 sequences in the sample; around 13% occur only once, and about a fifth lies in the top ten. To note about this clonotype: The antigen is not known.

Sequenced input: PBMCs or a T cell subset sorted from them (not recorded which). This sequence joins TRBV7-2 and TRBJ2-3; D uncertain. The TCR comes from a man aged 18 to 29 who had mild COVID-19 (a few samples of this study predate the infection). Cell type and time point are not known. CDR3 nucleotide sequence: TGTGCCAGCAGCCCGGACCACACAGATACGCAGTATTTT. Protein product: CASSPDHTDTQYF. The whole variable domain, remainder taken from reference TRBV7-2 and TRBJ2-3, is GAGVSQSPSNKVTEKGKDVELRCDPISGHTALYWYRQSLGQGLEFLIYFQGNSAPDKSGLPSDRFSAERTGGSVSTLTIQRTQQEDSAVYLCASSPDHTDTQYFGPGTRLTVL.